A single sample gave rise to the 15 T cell receptor beta chains below, sequenced in a study of T cell clones after liver transplantation. Assay: immunoSEQ multiplex PCR; the TCRdb copy retains only in-frame clones and omits some. The sample contains around 110,000 clones, 90% of which appear only once. The sequencing used CD4+ T cells from blood, collected 12 months after liver transplant. The receptors originated from a human patient who received a liver transplant. Some of these T cells may belong to the graft donor.

This clone has just a few counts. The chain carries TRBV6-1 and TRBJ2-1, with TRBD2 matching 10 bases. Trimming cost V 6 bases and J 5 bases; bases outside gene matches: 7. CDR1 and CDR2 from the germline V gene are MNHNS and SASEGT. The CDR3 spans 15 residues. In DNA, the CDR3 is TGTGCCAGCAGCCCTCGGACTAGCGGCCACAATGAGCAGTTCTTC. It codes for CASSPRTSGHNEQFF.

The chain couples TRBV5-6 to TRBJ1-5; D remains ambiguous. This CDR3 region has 15 residues. Looked up from germline, CDR1 is SGHDT and CDR2 is YYEEEE. V lost 2 bases and J 3 bases, leaving 12 bases between the germline ends. DNA for the CDR3: TGTGCCAGCAGCTTCCGCAGTCATTCCAATCAGCCCCAGCATTTT. It translates to CASSFRSHSNQPQHF.

This clone was recorded once. The rearrangement uses TRBV2 and TRBJ1-5; the match to TRBD1 covers 10 bases. Germline loops: CDR1 SNHLY, CDR2 FYNNEI. The CDR3 sequence is 14 residues long. V gave up 6 bases and J gave up 9 bases; unmatched junction bases: 8. CDR3 sequence reads: CASRPGQGGGPQHF. CDR3 sequence (DNA): TGTGCCAGCAGGCCCGGACAGGGGGGTGGGCCCCAGCATTTT.

The chain links TRBV11-2 to TRBJ2-7; D may correspond to TRBD1 or TRBD2 (5 bases each). V was clipped by 1 base and J by 2 bases, with 15 bases between them. This CDR3 spans 16 amino acids. Germline assignment: CDR1 SGHAT and CDR2 FQNNGV. The CDR3 DNA is TGTGCCAGCAGCTTAGTGCTCGTCGGGACCACCTACGAGCAGTACTTC. This codes for CASSLVLVGTTYEQYF.

This chain links TRBV7-2 with TRBJ1-2, with D tentatively TRBD1 (6 bases). Germline V gene data show CDR1 as SGHTA and CDR2 as FQGNSA. The CDR3 consists of 15 residues. V was clipped by 1 base and J by 4 bases, with 13 bases between them. The CDR3 DNA sequence: TGTGCCAGCAGCTTAGTAATGGACAGTTTCTATGGCTACACCTTC. The encoded protein is CASSLVMDSFYGYTF.

The chain joins TRBV10-3 to TRBJ2-5; D possibly uses TRBD1 or TRBD2 (5 bases each). Germline CDR1 is ENHRY and CDR2 is SYGVKD. The CDR3 runs to 13 residues. Deletions cut 10 bases from V and 1 base from J, with 13 bases between. CDR3 amino acids: CATSPGAQETQYF. The CDR3 DNA follows: TGTGCCACCTCTCCCGGGGCCCAAGAGACCCAGTACTTC.

This clone has a handful of counts. The chain employs TRBV11-2 and TRBJ1-2; D uncertain. This CDR3 has 11 residues. Per the germline V gene, CDR1 is SGHAT and CDR2 is FQNNGV. With 5 bases removed from V and 2 bases from J, the gap between germline ends came to 3 bases. The DNA of the CDR3 is TGTGCCAGCAGCGACAACTATGGCTACACCTTC. Residues: CASSDNYGYTF. The full variable domain, completed using reference TRBV11-2 and TRBJ1-2, is EAGVAQSPRYKIIEKRQSVAFWCNPISGHATLYWYQQILGQGPKLLIQFQNNGVVDDSQLPKDRFSAERLKGVDSTLKIQPAKLEDSAVYLCASSDNYGYTFGSGTRLTVV.

The chain carries TRBV11-3 and TRBJ2-1, with D possibly matching TRBD2 (6 bases). CDR1 and CDR2 from the germline V gene are SGHNT and YENEEA. Trimming took off 6 bases at V and 4 bases at J, with 13 bases between the two ends. This CDR3 has 14 amino acids. The CDR3 loop is CASRGGAEYNEQFF. CDR3 bases: TGTGCCAGCAGGGGAGGAGCGGAGTACAATGAGCAGTTCTTC.

The V and J genes are TRBV5-1 and TRBJ2-2; D is unclear. CDR1 SGHRS and CDR2 YFSETQ come from the germline V gene. This CDR3 comprises 14 residues. V gave up 0 bases and J gave up 0 bases, with 3 bases separating them. CDR3 region: CASSLGSNTGELFF. The CDR3 DNA reads TGCGCCAGCAGCTTGGGTTCGAACACCGGGGAGCTGTTTTTT.

V is TRBV11-3 and J is TRBJ2-3; D remains unclear. CDR3 length equals 13 residues. Trimming took 1 base from V and 6 from J, leaving 8 bases between them. CDR1 SGHNT and CDR2 YENEEA come from the germline V gene. The CDR3 coding sequence is TGTGCCAGCAGCTTAGTTACCGGGGATACGCAGTATTTT. Translation: CASSLVTGDTQYF.

The chain recombines TRBV7-3 with TRBJ2-7; D is possibly TRBD1 (6 bases). The CDR3 is 13 residues long. Germline loops: CDR1 SGHTA, CDR2 FQGTGA. V was clipped by 2 bases and J by 3 bases, with 8 bases between them. CDR3 DNA sequence: TGTGCCAGCAGCTTAGGACAGAACTACGAGCAGTACTTC. It yields the protein CASSLGQNYEQYF.

This clone was counted between two and nine times. DNA of the CDR3: TGTGCCAGCAGCCCGGGACAGGGAAGGACCTACGAGCAGTACTTC. Its translation: CASSPGQGRTYEQYF. This rearrangement joins TRBV11-3 to TRBJ2-7, with 9 bases that match TRBD1. Germline CDR1 reads SGHNT; CDR2 reads YENEEA. V shed 5 bases and J 2 bases; nucleotides not matched to a gene: 7. This CDR3 has 15 amino acids.

Written as DNA, the CDR3 is TGTGCCAGCAGCCCCTTGGGAAGTATCAATGAGCAGTTCTTC. Translating gives CASSPLGSINEQFF. V and J are TRBV9 and TRBJ2-1; D is uncertain. Trimming pared 4 bases from V and 6 bases from J, leaving 14 bases between. The CDR3 is 14 amino acids. Germline CDR1 reads SGDLS; CDR2 reads YYNGEE.

V is TRBV30 and J is TRBJ1-5; possibly TRBD1 for D (5 bases). The CDR3 length is 13 residues. Germline CDR1 and CDR2: GTSNPN and SVGIG (reference sequence). The V and J ends lost 0 bases and 7 bases respectively, with 10 bases between them. The CDR3 protein is CAWSVAEGQPQHF. CDR3 in DNA: TGTGCCTGGAGTGTAGCTGAGGGGCAGCCCCAGCATTTT.

The chain has TRBV6-5 and TRBJ2-1, with 8 positions matching TRBD2. Looked up from germline, CDR1 is MNHEY and CDR2 is SVGAGI. The CDR3 contains 15 residues. V lost 6 bases to trimming and J lost 6 bases; unmatched junction nucleotides: 10. This CDR3 reads CASREPGGPGNEQFF. CDR3 nucleotides: TGTGCCAGCAGAGAGCCGGGAGGGCCGGGCAATGAGCAGTTCTTC.